A selection of T cell receptor beta chains follows, all from one sample in a study of identical twins. MiXCR was run by TCRdb on the 5' RACE reads, yielding one entry per CDR3 protein. The sample consists of 430,000 or so distinct CDR3 sequences, 20% to 25% of them appearing once. The sample also formed part of further work on T cells expressing NK-cell markers.

Sequenced sample: CD4+ T cells sorted from blood. Receptors originate from a woman younger than 35 in good health. Both conserved end residues are part of each CDR3. A D gene is named only where the DNA matches it firmly. The size entry is marked missing in some rows and otherwise reads once, few, many or a size class.

size,D,J,V,CDR3,DNA
few,TRBD2,TRBJ2-3,TRBV14,CASSQEIRLAGGGTDTQYF,TGTGCCAGCAGCCAAGAAATTCGACTAGCGGGAGGTGGCACAGATACGCAGTATTTT
few,NA,TRBJ1-5,TRBV20-1,CSARGEGQPQHF,TGCAGTGCTAGGGGGGAGGGGCAGCCCCAGCATTTT
few,NA,TRBJ2-7,TRBV10-2,CASSEGQSAKQYF,TGCGCCAGCAGTGAGGGCCAATCCGCCAAGCAGTACTTC
few,NA,TRBJ1-2,TRBV7-2,CASSPEANYGYTF,TGTGCCAGCAGCCCAGAAGCTAACTATGGCTACACCTTC
NA,TRBD1,TRBJ1-2,TRBV5-1,CASSPKGQSDGYTF,TGCGCCAGCAGCCCGAAGGGACAGAGCGATGGCTACACCTTC
few,NA,TRBJ2-1,TRBV20-1,CSARQGSKNEQFF,TGCAGTGCTAGACAGGGGAGTAAAAATGAGCAGTTCTTC
NA,NA,TRBJ2-7,TRBV4-2,CASSQEPWSYEQYF,TGTGCCAGCAGCCAAGAACCTTGGTCCTACGAGCAGTACTTC
NA,TRBD2,TRBJ2-5,TRBV9,CASSVLAGLETQYF,TGTGCCAGCAGCGTACTAGCGGGACTGGAGACCCAGTACTTC
NA,NA,TRBJ1-1,TRBV9,CASSRRAANTEAFF,TGTGCCAGCAGCCGCAGGGCGGCGAACACTGAAGCTTTCTTT
many,NA,TRBJ1-5,TRBV12-3/TRBV12-4,CASSFQSNQPQHF,TGTGCCAGCAGTTTCCAAAGCAATCAGCCCCAGCATTTT
few,NA,TRBJ1-2,TRBV7-3,CASSPTAQGSYTF,TGTGCCAGCAGCCCCACCGCCCAAGGGAGCTACACCTTC
NA,TRBD2,TRBJ2-3,TRBV28,CASSSPQERGSTDTQYF,TGTGCCAGCAGTTCCCCCCAGGAGCGGGGGAGCACAGATACGCAGTATTTT
NA,TRBD1,TRBJ2-2,TRBV18,CASSPAGTGDSGELFF,TGTGCCAGCTCACCAGCTGGGACAGGGGATTCCGGGGAGCTGTTTTTT
few,TRBD1,TRBJ2-7,TRBV30,CAWSPQGNEQYF,TGTGCCTGGAGTCCACAGGGGAACGAGCAGTACTTC
NA,NA,TRBJ2-5,TRBV7-2,CASSLGGGGGETQYF,TGTGCCAGCAGCCTAGGAGGGGGGGGCGGGGAGACCCAGTACTTC
few,NA,TRBJ2-1,TRBV6-2/TRBV6-3,CASSYQARNNEQFF,TGTGCCAGCAGTTACCAAGCGCGAAACAATGAGCAGTTCTTC
few,TRBD2,TRBJ2-1,TRBV10-2,CASSDIRGVYNEQFF,TGCGCCAGCAGTGATATCCGGGGGGTTTACAATGAGCAGTTCTTC
few,NA,TRBJ2-4,TRBV4-3,CASSQDRLLDRQYF,TGCGCCAGCAGCCAAGATCGGCTGCTAGACAGGCAGTACTTC
NA,NA,TRBJ2-2,TRBV24-1,CATSDGGRTGELFF,TGTGCCACCAGTGATGGGGGGCGAACCGGGGAGCTGTTTTTT
NA,NA,TRBJ1-2,TRBV5-1,CASSLQGGEDGYTF,TGCGCCAGCAGCTTACAGGGCGGAGAGGATGGCTACACCTTC
many,TRBD1,TRBJ2-7,TRBV12-3/TRBV12-4,CASSHGDRSSYEQYF,TGTGCCAGCAGCCATGGGGACAGGAGCTCCTACGAGCAGTACTTC
few,NA,TRBJ2-1,TRBV11-3,CASSLEGGGVGFF,TGTGCCAGCAGCTTAGAAGGTGGCGGGGTTGGATTCTTC
NA,TRBD1,TRBJ2-5,TRBV6-5,CASSYRPPGQGSQETQYF,TGTGCCAGCAGTTACCGACCGCCGGGACAGGGGAGCCAAGAGACCCAGTACTTC
NA,NA,TRBJ2-1,TRBV6-1,CASSEYETSYNEQFF,TGTGCCAGCAGTGAATACGAAACCTCCTACAATGAGCAGTTCTTC